This note documents a single T cell receptor beta chain sequence. Its matching antigen is unknown. Sequencing was performed with immunoSEQ multiplex PCR; in TCRdb, only in-frame clones are kept and a portion is missing. The table shows more than 550,000 clones, with less than 95% occurring only once. The sample comes from a study of shared clonotypes between healthy human individuals. Study-wide points: Naive subsets, compared against memory subsets, generally had larger estimated richness values.

Trimming took 10 bases from V and 8 from J, leaving 14 bases between them. This CDR3 is 11 amino acids long. The germline V gene has CDR1 MDHEN and CDR2 SYDVKM. Sequencing was performed on memory CD8+ T cells from PBMCs. Subset in this sample: CD45RO+ cells pooled with CCR7-negative TemRA cells. This sequence was found in a man younger than 30 in good health. Some clones in this sample may be carry-over from other donors' samples. The V call is TRBV28, the J call TRBJ1-1; D remains ambiguous. This chain's CDR3 is CAILVKQEAFF. Here the CDR3 DNA reads TGTGCCATCCTAGTTAAACAGGAAGCTTTCTTT.